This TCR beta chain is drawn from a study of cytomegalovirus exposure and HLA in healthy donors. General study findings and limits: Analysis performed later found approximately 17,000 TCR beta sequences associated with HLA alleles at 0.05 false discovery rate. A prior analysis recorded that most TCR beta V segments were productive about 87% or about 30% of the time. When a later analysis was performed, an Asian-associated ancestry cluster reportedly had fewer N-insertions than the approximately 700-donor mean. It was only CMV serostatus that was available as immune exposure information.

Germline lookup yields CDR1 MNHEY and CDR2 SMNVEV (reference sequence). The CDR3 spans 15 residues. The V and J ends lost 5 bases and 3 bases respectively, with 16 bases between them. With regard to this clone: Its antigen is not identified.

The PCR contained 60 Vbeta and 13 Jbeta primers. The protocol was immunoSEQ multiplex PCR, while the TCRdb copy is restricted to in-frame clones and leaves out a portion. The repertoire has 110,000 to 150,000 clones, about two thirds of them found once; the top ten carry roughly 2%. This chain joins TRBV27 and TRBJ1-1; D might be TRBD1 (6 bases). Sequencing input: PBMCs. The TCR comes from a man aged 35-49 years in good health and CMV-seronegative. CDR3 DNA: TGTGCCAGCAGTCATAGCCTACAGGGCTACACTGAAGCTTTCTTT. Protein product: CASSHSLQGYTEAFF.